This T cell receptor (beta chain) was documented in a study of cytomegalovirus exposure and HLA in healthy donors. PCR involved 60 Vbeta and 13 Jbeta primers. Original processing notes: In a later analysis, around 12 million of around 75 million unique beta chains occurred in at least two donors. Repertoires were generated with immunoSEQ multiplex PCR, while TCRdb's copy carries only in-frame clones and drops some. From that table come the V and J calls and clone size; the DNA was used to work out D and trimming. The table records 100,000 to 150,000 clones, 70% to 85% of them present only once. Germline V lookup: CDR1 SGHTA, CDR2 FQGNSA. The CDR3 is 15 amino acids. Losses at the gene ends were 1 base for V and 4 bases for J; bases not matched to a gene: 6.

The sample was PBMCs. The chain recombines TRBV7-2 with TRBJ2-5; 7 nucleotides line up with TRBD1. The sequence came from a woman aged 45 to 65 in good health and CMV-seropositive. This chain's CDR3 is CASSLGGGWGETQYF. CDR3 bases: TGTGCCAGCAGCTTAGGAGGGGGCTGGGGAGAGACCCAGTACTTC.